The present T cell receptor beta chain was sequenced within a study of blood T cell repertoires in COVID-19. Only a few counts were recorded for this clone. Generated by immunoSEQ multiplex PCR, the TCRdb table keeps only in-frame clones and is missing some. Of about 110,000 clones in the sample, approximately 88% were seen once. Trimming took 2 bases from V and 8 from J; bases not matched to a gene: 6. In germline, CDR1 is MNHNS, CDR2 SASEGT. CDR3 length: 14 amino acids. This sequence originates from a woman between 65 and 79 years old with acute or convalescent COVID-19. The chain joins TRBV6-1 to TRBJ1-2; 9 bases align to TRBD1. The specimen was peripheral blood. The CDR3 DNA reads TGTGCCAGCAGTGAACGACAGGGGGATAGCGGCTACACCTTC. Residues: CASSERQGDSGYTF.